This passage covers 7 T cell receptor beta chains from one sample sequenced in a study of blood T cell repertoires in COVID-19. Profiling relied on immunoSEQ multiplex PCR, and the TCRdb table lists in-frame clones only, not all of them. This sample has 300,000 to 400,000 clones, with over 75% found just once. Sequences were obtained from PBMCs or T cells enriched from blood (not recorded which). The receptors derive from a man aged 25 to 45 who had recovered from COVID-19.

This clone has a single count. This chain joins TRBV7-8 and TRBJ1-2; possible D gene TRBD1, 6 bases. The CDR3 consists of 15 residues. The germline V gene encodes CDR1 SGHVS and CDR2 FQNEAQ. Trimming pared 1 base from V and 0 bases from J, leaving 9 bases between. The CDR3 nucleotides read TGTGCCAGCAGCTTAGTGGGGGCTGCTAACTATGGCTACACCTTC. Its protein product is CASSLVGAANYGYTF. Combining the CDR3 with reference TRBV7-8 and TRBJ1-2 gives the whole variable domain GAGVSQSPRYKVAKRGQDVALRCDPISGHVSLFWYQQALGQGPEFLTYFQNEAQLDKSGLPSDRFFAERPEGSVSTLKIQRTQQEDSAVYLCASSLVGAANYGYTFGSGTRLTVV.

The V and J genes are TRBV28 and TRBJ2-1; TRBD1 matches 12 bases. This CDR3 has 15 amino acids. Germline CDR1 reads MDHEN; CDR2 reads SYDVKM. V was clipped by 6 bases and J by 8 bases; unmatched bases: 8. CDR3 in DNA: TGTGCCAGCAGCCCGCCGGGACAGGGGGCCTATGAGCAGTTCTTC. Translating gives CASSPPGQGAYEQFF.

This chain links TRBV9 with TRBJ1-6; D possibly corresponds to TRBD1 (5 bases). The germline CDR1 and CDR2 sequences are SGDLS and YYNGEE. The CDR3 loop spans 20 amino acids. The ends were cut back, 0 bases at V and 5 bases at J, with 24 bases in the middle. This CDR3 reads CASSVGSRGGGGSNNSPLHF. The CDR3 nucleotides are TGTGCCAGCAGCGTAGGATCAAGGGGTGGCGGCGGTTCAAATAATTCACCCCTCCACTTT.

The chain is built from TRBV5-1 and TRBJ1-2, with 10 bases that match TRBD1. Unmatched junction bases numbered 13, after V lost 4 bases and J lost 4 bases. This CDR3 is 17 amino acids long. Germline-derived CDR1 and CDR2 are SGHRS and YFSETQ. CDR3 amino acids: CASSPAWEGTGVYGYTF. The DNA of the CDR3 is TGCGCCAGCAGCCCCGCCTGGGAAGGGACAGGGGTCTATGGCTACACCTTC.

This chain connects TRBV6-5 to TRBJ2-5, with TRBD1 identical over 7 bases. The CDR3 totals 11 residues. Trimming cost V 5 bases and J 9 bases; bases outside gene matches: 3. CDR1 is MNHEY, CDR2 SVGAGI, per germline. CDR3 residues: CASSQGVAQYF. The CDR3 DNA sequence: TGTGCCAGCAGTCAGGGGGTGGCCCAGTACTTC.

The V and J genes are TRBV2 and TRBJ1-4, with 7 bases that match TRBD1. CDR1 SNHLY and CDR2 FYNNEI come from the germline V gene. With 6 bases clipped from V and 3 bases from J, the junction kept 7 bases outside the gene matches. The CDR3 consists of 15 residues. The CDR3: CASRRQGPANEKLFF. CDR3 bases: TGTGCCAGCAGGCGACAGGGTCCGGCTAATGAAAAACTGTTTTTT.

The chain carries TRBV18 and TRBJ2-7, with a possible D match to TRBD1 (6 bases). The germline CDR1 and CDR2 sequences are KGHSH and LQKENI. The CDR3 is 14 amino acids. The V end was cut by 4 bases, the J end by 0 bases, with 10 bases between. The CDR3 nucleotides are TGTGCCAGCTCACTAAGGGACATCTCCTACGAGCAGTACTTC. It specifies CASSLRDISYEQYF.